This T cell receptor (beta chain) was obtained from a study of CD8+CD57+ T cells in acquired aplastic anemia. On the study more broadly: The sorted CD4+ and CD8+ cells yielded an average about 3.5 ug of DNA. Healthy donor CD4+ cell samples had a mean of roughly 10 million reads.

V trimming: 1 base; J trimming: 6 bases; junction bases outside the gene matches: 16. This CDR3 is built from 18 residues. Per the germline V gene, CDR1 is SGHAT and CDR2 is FQNNGV. General study points: Overlap between patients and controls comprised 25 to 30 CD8+ CDR3 sequences.

This clonotype was counted many times. The antigen is not known. TCR beta VDJ and CDR3 profiling used genomic DNA as template. TCRdb used MiXCR to reprocess the reads, holding one entry per CDR3 protein. The repertoire consists of just over 400,000 distinct CDR3 sequences, with about two thirds occurring once and the leading ten covering around 4%. The chain employs TRBV11-2 and TRBJ2-3; 7 bases match TRBD1. The sequence was obtained from a human donor in good health, serving as a control. The specimen was sorted CD4+, CD8+, or CD8+CD57+ T cells (not recorded which) from PBMCs. The CDR3 bases are TGTGCCAGCAGCTTAGTAATGACAGGGCCGGCCCCTTTTGATACGCAGTATTTT. Translating it yields CASSLVMTGPAPFDTQYF.